The 12 T cell receptor beta chains given below trace back to one sample, sequenced in a study of T-cell reconstitution after alpha-beta-depleted transplantation in children. Preparing the TCRbeta library involved the use of unique molecular identifiers. MiXCR, run by TCRdb on the PCR reads, gives a single entry per CDR3 protein. The sample has around 250,000 distinct CDR3 sequences; about 23% are singletons. This specimen consisted of PBMCs, obtained before TCRalphabeta/CD19-depleted stem cell transplant. All receptors come from a girl aged 2 to 9 with Fanconi anemia, due to receive a stem cell transplant.

This clonotype was detected many times. V and J are TRBV7-2 and TRBJ1-3, with unresolved D. This CDR3 contains 11 residues. CDR1 is SGHTA, CDR2 FQGNSA, per germline. Trimming took 0 bases from V and 8 from J, leaving 2 bases between them. CDR3 residues: CASSLADTIYF. CDR3 DNA sequence: TGTGCCAGCAGCTTAGCAGACACCATATATTTT.

The CDR3: CASTTGTGVISYEQYF. The DNA of the CDR3 is TGTGCCAGCACCACCGGGACAGGGGTCATATCCTACGAGCAGTACTTC. This sequence joins TRBV12-3 or TRBV12-4 and TRBJ2-7; TRBD1 agrees at 10 bases. V shed 7 bases, J shed 1 base, and the junction held 10 bases outside the gene matches. The CDR3 runs to 16 residues.

There are many counts of this clonotype. The chain is built from TRBV4-2 and TRBJ2-3; 9 bases fit TRBD2. Germline trimming cut 1 base from V and 2 bases from J; bases unmatched to any gene: 4. Looked up from germline, CDR1 is LGHNA and CDR2 is YNFKEQ. This CDR3 is built from 16 residues. The CDR3 DNA reads as TGTGCCAGCAGCCAAGTTGGCGGGGGGGCCACAGATACGCAGTATTTT. Amino acids: CASSQVGGGATDTQYF.

This chain connects TRBV4-2 to TRBJ2-7, with 7 bases lining up with TRBD1. Germline CDR1 and CDR2: LGHNA and YNFKEQ. This CDR3 spans 17 amino acids. The V and J ends lost 1 base and 11 bases, in that order; junction bases with no gene match: 20. CDR3 sequence (DNA): TGTGCCAGCAGCCAAGGACAGAACAGGGGTGAGAGTTTGGTTGAGTACTTC. It yields the protein CASSQGQNRGESLVEYF.

This clonotype occurred a few times. This sequence joins TRBV15 and TRBJ2-1, with 10 positions matching TRBD2. J was trimmed by 8 bases and V by 3 bases; bases with no gene match: 7. Germline V CDR1 and CDR2: LNHNV, YYDKDF (reference sequence). This CDR3 region has 15 residues. CDR3 DNA: TGTGCCACCAGCAGTTCTAGCGGGAGTTTCGATGAGCAGTTCTTC. Its translation: CATSSSSGSFDEQFF.

The J gene is TRBJ2-7, the V gene TRBV9, with 10 positions matching TRBD1. With V trimmed by 4 bases and J by 3 bases, 4 bases remained unmatched. This CDR3 has 14 residues. Germline-derived CDR1 and CDR2 are SGDLS and YYNGEE. The CDR3 DNA reads as TGTGCCAGCAGCCCGGGACAGGGGTACTACGAGCAGTACTTC. As protein: CASSPGQGYYEQYF. Supplemented by reference TRBV9 and TRBJ2-7, the full variable domain reads DSGVTQTPKHLITATGQRVTLRCSPRSGDLSVYWYQQSLDQGLQFLIQYYNGEERAKGNILERFSAQQFPDLHSELNLSSLELGDSALYFCASSPGQGYYEQYFGPGTRLTVT.

This clonotype has ten or more counts. The V and J genes are TRBV28 and TRBJ2-1, with TRBD2 matching over 13 bases. Germline lookup yields CDR1 MDHEN and CDR2 SYDVKM. With 4 bases clipped from V and 1 base from J, the junction kept 7 bases outside the gene matches. The CDR3 covers 18 residues. Here the CDR3 DNA reads TGTGCCAGCAGTTCTCCACTAGCGGGAGGGCCATCCTACAATGAGCAGTTCTTC. Its protein product is CASSSPLAGGPSYNEQFF. The whole variable domain, filled in from reference TRBV28 and TRBJ2-1, reads DVKVTQSSRYLVKRTGEKVFLECVQDMDHENMFWYRQDPGLGLRLIYFSYDVKMKEKGDIPEGYSVSREKKERFSLILESASTNQTSMYLCASSSPLAGGPSYNEQFFGPGTRLTVL.

The CDR3 DNA reads as TGCAGTGCTAGAGATCTGCCGGGAGGCGATAAGACCCAGTACTTC. Protein: CSARDLPGGDKTQYF. The rearrangement joins TRBV20-1 to TRBJ2-5; TRBD2 matches at 7 bases. V gave up 0 bases and J gave up 6 bases; unmatched junction bases: 10. Germline-derived CDR1 and CDR2 are DFQATT and SNEGSKA (reference sequence). The length of the CDR3 is 15 residues.

The genes are TRBV11-1 and TRBJ2-7; the match to TRBD2 covers 8 bases. V lost 1 base to trimming and J lost 3 bases; unmatched junction nucleotides: 17. Germline V gene lookup returns CDR1 SGHAT and CDR2 FQDESV (reference sequence). The CDR3 contains 19 residues. The CDR3: CASSLGIGQLAVPYYEQYF. CDR3 DNA sequence: TGTGCCAGCAGCTTAGGGATAGGCCAACTAGCGGTCCCCTACTACGAGCAGTACTTC.

This clonotype was counted between two and nine times. CDR3 bases: TGTGCCAGCAGCACCCACAGGGGTGGGGCCAACGTCCTGACTTTC. Protein product: CASSTHRGGANVLTF. The rearrangement links TRBV7-3 to TRBJ2-6; TRBD1 matches at 7 bases. Trimming took 5 bases from V and 3 from J; bases not matched to a gene: 4. CDR1 and CDR2 from the germline V gene are SGHTA and FQGTGA. This CDR3 spans 15 amino acids.

This clonotype was observed at least ten times. The V and J genes are TRBV29-1 and TRBJ2-1; possibly TRBD2 for D (6 bases). Trimming removed 5 bases from V and 7 bases from J, with 9 bases in between. The CDR3 spans 11 residues. CDR1 SQVTM and CDR2 ANQGSEA come from the germline V gene. The CDR3 coding sequence is TGCAGCGTTACAAGCGGGAATGAGCAGTTCTTC. This translates into CSVTSGNEQFF.

The chain carries TRBV20-1 and TRBJ1-1; D is unresolved. Trimming removed 6 bases from V and 2 bases from J, with 13 bases in between. CDR3 length equals 13 residues. In germline, CDR1 is DFQATT, CDR2 SNEGSKA (reference sequence). CDR3 in DNA: TGCAGTGCACCCCTAACAGTTAACACTGAAGCTTTCTTT. It yields the protein CSAPLTVNTEAFF.